This T cell receptor (beta chain) was profiled in a study of control samples from healthy donors and cancer patients. Profiled with immunoSEQ multiplex PCR; TCRdb holds only in-frame clones, not every one. The data show approximately 87,000 clones, 90% to 95% seen once. Germline V gene lookup returns CDR1 MNHEY and CDR2 SVGAGI. The CDR3 consists of 13 residues. The germline V and J ends were trimmed by 10 bases and 7 bases, with 14 bases remaining between them. The genes are TRBV6-5 and TRBJ1-6; D uncertain. Sequenced material: blood. The sequence derives from a man over 45 in good health. Here the CDR3 DNA reads TGTGCCACCCTAAGCCAGAGAAATTCACCCCTCCACTTT. Its protein is CATLSQRNSPLHF.